This T cell receptor (beta chain) is from a study of T cells after yellow fever vaccination. Points from the study as a whole: Peaking on day 5 versus 15, the secondary response was faster but weaker. Boosting was followed by the reappearance of most primary-vaccination clones (roughly 95% CD4, about 89% CD8). Clonotypes shared by both compartments, CD4 and CD8, made up a small share.

In the case of this clonotype: Its antigen is still unknown.

It was through 5'RACE template switching that TCR cDNA was made, with a universal primer site and UMIs added. TCRdb called the 5' RACE reads again in MiXCR, with one record for every CDR3 protein. The table shows approximately 550,000 distinct CDR3 sequences, with about 19% occurring only once. V was shortened by 9 bases and J by 8 bases, with 20 bases between the two germline ends. The CDR3 spans 14 residues. The V gene's germline CDR1 is SGDLS and CDR2 YYNGEE. This clonotype was obtained from a man aged 30 to 45 who received the YFV17D yellow fever vaccine. J is TRBJ2-2 and V is TRBV9; D ambiguous. Material: PBMCs, obtained 15 days after the yellow fever booster vaccination. The CDR3 coding sequence is TGTGCCACCTCCCGACAAAACGACGGGGGGGAGCTGTTTTTT. This sequence encodes CATSRQNDGGELFF.